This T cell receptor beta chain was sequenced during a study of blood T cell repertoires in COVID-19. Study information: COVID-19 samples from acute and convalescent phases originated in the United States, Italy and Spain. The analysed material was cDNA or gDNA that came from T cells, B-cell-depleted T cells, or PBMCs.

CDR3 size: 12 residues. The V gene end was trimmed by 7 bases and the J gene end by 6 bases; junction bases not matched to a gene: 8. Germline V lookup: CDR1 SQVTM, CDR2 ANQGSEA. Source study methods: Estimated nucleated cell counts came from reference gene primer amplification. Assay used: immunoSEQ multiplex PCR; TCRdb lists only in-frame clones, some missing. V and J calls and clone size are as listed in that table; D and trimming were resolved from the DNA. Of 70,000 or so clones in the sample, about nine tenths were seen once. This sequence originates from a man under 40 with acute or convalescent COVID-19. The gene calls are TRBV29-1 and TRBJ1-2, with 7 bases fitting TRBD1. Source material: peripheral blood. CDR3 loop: CSGGDRANGYTF. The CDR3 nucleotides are TGCAGCGGGGGAGACAGGGCGAATGGCTACACCTTC.